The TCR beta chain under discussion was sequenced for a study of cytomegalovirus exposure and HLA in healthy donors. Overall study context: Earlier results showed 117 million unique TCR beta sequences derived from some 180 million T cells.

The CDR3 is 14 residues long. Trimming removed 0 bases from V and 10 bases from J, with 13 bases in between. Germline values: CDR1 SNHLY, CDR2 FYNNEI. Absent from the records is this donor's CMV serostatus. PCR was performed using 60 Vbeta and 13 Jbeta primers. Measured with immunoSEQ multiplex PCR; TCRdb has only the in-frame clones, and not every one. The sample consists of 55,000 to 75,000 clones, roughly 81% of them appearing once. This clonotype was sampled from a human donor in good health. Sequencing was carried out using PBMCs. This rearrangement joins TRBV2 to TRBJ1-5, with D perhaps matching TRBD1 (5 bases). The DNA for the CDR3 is TGTGCCAGCAGTGAAGCTTGGGGAAGGGGACCCCAGCATTTT. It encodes CASSEAWGRGPQHF.